A selection of T cell receptor beta chains follows, all from one sample in a study of shared clonotypes between healthy human individuals. Assay: immunoSEQ multiplex PCR; the TCRdb copy retains only in-frame clones and omits some. The sample holds 2 million to 2.5 million clones; approximately 96% are singletons and the top ten take roughly 0.13%. What was sequenced was naive CD4+ T cells sorted from blood. These receptors were obtained from a man between 18 and 35 years old in good health. Both conserved end residues are part of each CDR3. D genes are given only for firm matches. Some rows mark clone size as missing; the rest say once, few, many or name a class of expanded clone.

j_call	v_call	clone_size	d_call	cdr3_nt	cdr3_aa
TRBJ2-3	TRBV19	.	TRBD1	TGTGCCAGTAGTATTAGTAATTCGGGACAGATCACAGATACGCAGTATTTT	CASSISNSGQITDTQYF
TRBJ1-1	TRBV5-1	once	TRBD1	TGCGCCAGCAGCTTGACAGGGGGCCAAGGCACTGAAGCTTTCTTT	CASSLTGGQGTEAFF
TRBJ1-1	TRBV15	.	.	TGTGCCACCAGCAGAGTAGGTGCGGGTGGTGAAGCTTTCTTT	CATSRVGAGGEAFF
TRBJ1-4	TRBV27	.	TRBD1	TGTGCCAGCAGTTTATTGGGGACAGCCGGAAATGAAAAACTGTTTTTT	CASSLLGTAGNEKLFF
TRBJ1-4	TRBV7-9	.	.	TGTGCCAGCAGCGTCTCCCGGGGGCCTAATGAAAAACTGTTTTTT	CASSVSRGPNEKLFF
TRBJ2-7	TRBV4-1	.	TRBD1	TGCGCCAGCAGCCAAGACGGGGACAGCGCGAACTCCTACGAGCAGTACTTC	CASSQDGDSANSYEQYF
TRBJ1-2	TRBV19	.	.	TGTGCCAGTAGTATTGACAGGCATGGCTACACCTTC	CASSIDRHGYTF
TRBJ1-4	TRBV4-1	.	TRBD1	TGCGCCAGCAGCCACAACAGGGGGCGAGGTGAAAAACTGTTTTTT	CASSHNRGRGEKLFF
TRBJ2-7	TRBV5-8	.	.	TGTGCCAGCACTAACCCTTCGAGCTCCTACGAGCAGTACTTC	CASTNPSSSYEQYF
TRBJ2-5	TRBV11-3	.	.	TGTGCCAGCAGCGCAGGGGACCAAGAGACCCAGTACTTC	CASSAGDQETQYF
TRBJ2-7	TRBV4-2	.	TRBD2	TGTGCCAGCAGCCAAGAACTAGCGGGAGGGTACGAGCAGTACTTC	CASSQELAGGYEQYF
TRBJ2-2	TRBV4-3	.	TRBD2	TGCGCCAGCAGCCAAGAGGGGAAAGCGGGAGGGCCGTTTGGAACCGGGGAGCTGTTTTTT	CASSQEGKAGGPFGTGELFF
TRBJ2-3	TRBV28	.	TRBD2	TGTGCCAGCAGCGGGACTAGCGGGAGTGTAGATACGCAGTATTTT	CASSGTSGSVDTQYF
TRBJ1-4	TRBV30	few	.	TGTGCCTCCAGGCCCGGCCCCGCCGTACCACTGTTTTTT	CASRPGPAVPLFF
TRBJ1-4	TRBV18	once	TRBD1	TGTGCCAGCTCACTCGGACAGGCAACTAATGAAAAACTGTTTTTT	CASSLGQATNEKLFF
TRBJ1-1	TRBV18	once	.	TGTGCCAGCTCACCAAACCAGAACACTGAAGCTTTCTTT	CASSPNQNTEAFF